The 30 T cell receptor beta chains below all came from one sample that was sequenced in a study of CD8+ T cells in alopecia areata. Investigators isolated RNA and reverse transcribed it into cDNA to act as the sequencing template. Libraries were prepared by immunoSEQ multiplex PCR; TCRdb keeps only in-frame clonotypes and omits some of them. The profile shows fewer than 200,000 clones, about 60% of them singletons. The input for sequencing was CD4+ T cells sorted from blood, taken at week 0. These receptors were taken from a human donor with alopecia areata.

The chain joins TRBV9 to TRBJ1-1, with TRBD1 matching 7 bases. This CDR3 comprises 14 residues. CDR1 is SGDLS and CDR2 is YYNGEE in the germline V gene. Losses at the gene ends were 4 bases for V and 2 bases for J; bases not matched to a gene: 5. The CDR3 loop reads CASSPRQGNTEAFF. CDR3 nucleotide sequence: TGTGCCAGCAGCCCTCGACAGGGCAACACTGAAGCTTTCTTT.

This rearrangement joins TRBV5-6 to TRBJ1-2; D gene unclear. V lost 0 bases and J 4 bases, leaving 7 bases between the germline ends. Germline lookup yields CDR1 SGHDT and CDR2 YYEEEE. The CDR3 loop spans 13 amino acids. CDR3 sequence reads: CASSLGGSYGYTF. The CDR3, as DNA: TGTGCCAGCAGCTTGGGGGGATCCTATGGCTACACCTTC.

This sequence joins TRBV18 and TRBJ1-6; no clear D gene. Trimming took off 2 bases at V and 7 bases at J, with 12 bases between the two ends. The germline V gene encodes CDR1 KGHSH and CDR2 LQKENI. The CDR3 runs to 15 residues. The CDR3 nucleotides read TGTGCCAGCTCACCATCTTCGCCGGAGAATTCACCCCTCCACTTT. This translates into CASSPSSPENSPLHF.

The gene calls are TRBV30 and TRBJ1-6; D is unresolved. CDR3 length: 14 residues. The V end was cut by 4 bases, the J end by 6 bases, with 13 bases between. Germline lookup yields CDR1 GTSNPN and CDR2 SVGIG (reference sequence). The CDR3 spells CAWNVGTVNSPLHF. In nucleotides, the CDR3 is TGTGCCTGGAACGTTGGAACAGTTAATTCACCCCTCCACTTT.

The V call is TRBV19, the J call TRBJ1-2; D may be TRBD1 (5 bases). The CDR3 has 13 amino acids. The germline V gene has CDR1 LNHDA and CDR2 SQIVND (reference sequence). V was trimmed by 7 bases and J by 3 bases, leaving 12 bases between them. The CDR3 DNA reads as TGTGCCAGTACCACGGGGGGGTACTATGGCTACACCTTC. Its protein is CASTTGGYYGYTF.

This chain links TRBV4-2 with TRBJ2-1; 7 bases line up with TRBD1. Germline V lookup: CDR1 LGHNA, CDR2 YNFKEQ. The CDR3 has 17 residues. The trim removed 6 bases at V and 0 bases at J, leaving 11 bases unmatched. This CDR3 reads CASRTDSTGVSYNEQFF. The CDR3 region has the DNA TGTGCCAGCAGGACAGACTCTACAGGGGTCTCCTACAATGAGCAGTTCTTC.

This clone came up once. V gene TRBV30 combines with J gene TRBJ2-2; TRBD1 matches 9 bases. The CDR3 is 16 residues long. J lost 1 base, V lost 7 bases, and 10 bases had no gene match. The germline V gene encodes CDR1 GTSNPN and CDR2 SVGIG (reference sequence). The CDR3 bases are TGTGCCTACACAGGACAGGGGAGGGAGAACACCGGGGAGCTGTTTTTT. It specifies CAYTGQGRENTGELFF.

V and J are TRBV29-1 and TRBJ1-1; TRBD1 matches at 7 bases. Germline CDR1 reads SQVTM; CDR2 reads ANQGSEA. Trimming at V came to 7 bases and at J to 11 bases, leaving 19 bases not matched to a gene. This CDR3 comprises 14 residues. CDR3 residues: CSAILGQDGIGAFF. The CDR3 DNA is TGCAGCGCAATTCTTGGACAGGACGGAATCGGGGCTTTCTTT.

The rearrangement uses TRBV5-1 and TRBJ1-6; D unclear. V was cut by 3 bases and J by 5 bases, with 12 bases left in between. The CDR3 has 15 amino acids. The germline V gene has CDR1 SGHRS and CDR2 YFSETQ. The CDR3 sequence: CASSSIQRDNSPLHF. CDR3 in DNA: TGCGCCAGCAGCTCCATACAGAGGGATAATTCACCCCTCCACTTT.

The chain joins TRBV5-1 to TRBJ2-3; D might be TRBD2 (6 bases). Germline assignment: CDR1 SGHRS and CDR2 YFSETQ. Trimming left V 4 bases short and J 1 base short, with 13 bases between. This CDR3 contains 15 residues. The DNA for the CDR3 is TGCGCCAGCAGCCTGGGGGGTGATCGCACAGATACGCAGTATTTT. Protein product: CASSLGGDRTDTQYF.

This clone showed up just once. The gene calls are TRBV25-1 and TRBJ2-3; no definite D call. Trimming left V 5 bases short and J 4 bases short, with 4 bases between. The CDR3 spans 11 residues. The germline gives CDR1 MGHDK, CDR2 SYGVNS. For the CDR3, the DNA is TGTGCCAGCAGTAGCGCAGATACGCAGTATTTT. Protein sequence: CASSSADTQYF.

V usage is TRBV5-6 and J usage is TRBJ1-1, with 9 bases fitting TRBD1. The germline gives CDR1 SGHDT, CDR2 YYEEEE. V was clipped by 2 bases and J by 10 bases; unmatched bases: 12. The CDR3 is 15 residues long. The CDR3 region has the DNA TGTGCCAGCAGCTTCCCGGGACAGGGAGGTCTCGTAGCTTTCTTT. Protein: CASSFPGQGGLVAFF. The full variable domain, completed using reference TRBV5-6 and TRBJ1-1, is DAGVTQSPTHLIKTRGQQVTLRCSPKSGHDTVSWYQQALGQGPQFIFQYYEEEERQRGNFPDRFSGHQFPNYSSELNVNALLLGDSALYLCASSFPGQGGLVAFFGQGTRLTVV.

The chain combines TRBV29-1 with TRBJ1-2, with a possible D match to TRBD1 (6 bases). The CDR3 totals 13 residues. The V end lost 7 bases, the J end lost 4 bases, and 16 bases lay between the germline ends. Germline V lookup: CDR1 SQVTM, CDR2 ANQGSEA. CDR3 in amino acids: CSALDGGGYGYTF. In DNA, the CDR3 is TGCAGCGCCTTAGATGGGGGCGGCTATGGCTACACCTTC. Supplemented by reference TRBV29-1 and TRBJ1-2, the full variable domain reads SAVISQKPSRDICQRGTSLTIQCQVDSQVTMMFWYRQQPGQSLTLIATANQGSEATYESGFVIDKFPISRPNLTFSTLTVSNMSPEDSSIYLCSALDGGGYGYTFGSGTRLTVV.

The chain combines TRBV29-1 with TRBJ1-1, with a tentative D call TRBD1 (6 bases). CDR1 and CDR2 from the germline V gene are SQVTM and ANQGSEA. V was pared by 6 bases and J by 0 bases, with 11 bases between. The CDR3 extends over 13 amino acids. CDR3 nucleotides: TGCAGCGTCCGGACAGTCCTGAACACTGAAGCTTTCTTT. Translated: CSVRTVLNTEAFF.

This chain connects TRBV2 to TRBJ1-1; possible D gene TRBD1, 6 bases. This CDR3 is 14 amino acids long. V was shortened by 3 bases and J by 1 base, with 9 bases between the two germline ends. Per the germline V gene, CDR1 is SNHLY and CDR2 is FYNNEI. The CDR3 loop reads CASSEMGQNTEAFF. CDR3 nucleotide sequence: TGTGCCAGCAGTGAGATGGGACAGAACACTGAAGCTTTCTTT.

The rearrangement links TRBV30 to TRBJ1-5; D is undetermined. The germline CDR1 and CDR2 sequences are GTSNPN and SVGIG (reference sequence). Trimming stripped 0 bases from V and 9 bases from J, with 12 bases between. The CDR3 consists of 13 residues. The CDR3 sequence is CAWSVEGPGPQHF. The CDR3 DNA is TGTGCCTGGAGTGTCGAAGGCCCGGGGCCCCAGCATTTT.

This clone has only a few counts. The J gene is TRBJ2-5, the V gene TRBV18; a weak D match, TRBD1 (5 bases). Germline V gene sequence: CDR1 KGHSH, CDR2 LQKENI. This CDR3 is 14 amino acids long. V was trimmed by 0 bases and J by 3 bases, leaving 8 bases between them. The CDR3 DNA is TGTGCCAGCTCACCACCAGCAGGGAAAGAGACCCAGTACTTC. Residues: CASSPPAGKETQYF.

The CDR3 DNA sequence: TGCAGCGCCGGATCTGGGGCCAACGTCCTGACTTTC. The encoded protein is CSAGSGANVLTF. The chain couples TRBV29-1 to TRBJ2-6; D is ambiguous. CDR3 length equals 12 residues. The germline gives CDR1 SQVTM, CDR2 ANQGSEA. V gave up 7 bases and J gave up 1 base, with 5 bases separating them.

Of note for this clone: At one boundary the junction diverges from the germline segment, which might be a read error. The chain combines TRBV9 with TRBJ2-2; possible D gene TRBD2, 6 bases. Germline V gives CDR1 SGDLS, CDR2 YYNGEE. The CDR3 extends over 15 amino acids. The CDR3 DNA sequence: TGTGCCAGCAGCGTAGCGGCGGGGAGGACCGGGGAGCCGTTTTTT. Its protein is CASSVAAGRTGEPFF.

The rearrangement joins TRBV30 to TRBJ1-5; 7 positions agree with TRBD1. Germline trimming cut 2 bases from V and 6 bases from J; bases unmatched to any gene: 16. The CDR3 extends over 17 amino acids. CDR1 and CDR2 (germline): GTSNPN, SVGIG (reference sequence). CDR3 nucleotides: TGTGCCTGGAGTCCGTGGAAGATAGGGGGCGCGGGTCAGCCCCAGCATTTT. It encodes CAWSPWKIGGAGQPQHF.

The CDR3 is CTSSQSGNTEAFF. The DNA of the CDR3 is TGCACCAGCAGCCAAAGCGGGAACACTGAAGCTTTCTTT. The J gene is TRBJ1-1, the V gene TRBV1. TRBV1 is a pseudogene locus. CDR3 length: 13 amino acids.

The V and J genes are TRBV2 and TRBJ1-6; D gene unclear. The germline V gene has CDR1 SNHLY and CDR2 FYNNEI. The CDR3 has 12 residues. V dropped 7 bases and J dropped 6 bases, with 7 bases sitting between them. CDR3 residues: CASKKVNSPLHF. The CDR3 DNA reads TGTGCCAGCAAGAAGGTTAATTCACCCCTCCACTTT.

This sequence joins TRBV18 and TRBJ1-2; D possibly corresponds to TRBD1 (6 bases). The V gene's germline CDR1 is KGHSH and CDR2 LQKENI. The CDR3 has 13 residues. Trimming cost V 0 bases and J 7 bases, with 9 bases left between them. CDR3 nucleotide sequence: TGTGCCAGCTCACCACCTACAGGGTCTGGCTACACCTTC. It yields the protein CASSPPTGSGYTF.

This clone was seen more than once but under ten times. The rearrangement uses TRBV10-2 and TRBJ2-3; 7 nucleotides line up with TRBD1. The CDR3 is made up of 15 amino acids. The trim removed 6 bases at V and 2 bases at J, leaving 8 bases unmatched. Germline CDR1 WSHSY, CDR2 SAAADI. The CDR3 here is CASSPGGSLTDTQYF. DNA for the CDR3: TGCGCCAGCAGCCCAGGGGGATCTCTCACAGATACGCAGTATTTT.

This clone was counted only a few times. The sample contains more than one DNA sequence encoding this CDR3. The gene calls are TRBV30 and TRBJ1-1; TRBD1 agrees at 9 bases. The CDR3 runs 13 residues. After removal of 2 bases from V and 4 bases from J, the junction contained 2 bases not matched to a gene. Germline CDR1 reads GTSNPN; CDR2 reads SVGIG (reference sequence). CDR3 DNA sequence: TGTGCCTGGAGTCGACAGGGGGGCACTGAAGCTTTCTTT. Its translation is CAWSRQGGTEAFF.

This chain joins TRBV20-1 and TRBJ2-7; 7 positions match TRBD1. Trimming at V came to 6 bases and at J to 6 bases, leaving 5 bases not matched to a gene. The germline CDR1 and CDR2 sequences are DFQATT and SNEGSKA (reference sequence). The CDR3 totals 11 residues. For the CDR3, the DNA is TGCAGTGCGAGACAGGGTGGCGAGCAGTACTTC. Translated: CSARQGGEQYF.

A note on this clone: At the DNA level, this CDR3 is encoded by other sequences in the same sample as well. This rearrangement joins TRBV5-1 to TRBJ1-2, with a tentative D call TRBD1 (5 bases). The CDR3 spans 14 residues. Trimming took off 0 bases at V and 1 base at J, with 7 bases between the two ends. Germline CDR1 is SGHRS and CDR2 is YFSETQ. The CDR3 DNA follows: TGCGCCAGCAGCTTGGGACAGAGTAACTATGGCTACACCTTC. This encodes CASSLGQSNYGYTF.

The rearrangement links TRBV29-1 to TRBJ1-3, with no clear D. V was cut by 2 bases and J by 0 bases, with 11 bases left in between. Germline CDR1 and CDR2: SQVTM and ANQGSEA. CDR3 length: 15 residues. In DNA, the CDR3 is TGCAGCGTTGAAAACCGCGTCAGCTCTGGAAACACCATATATTTT. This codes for CSVENRVSSGNTIYF.

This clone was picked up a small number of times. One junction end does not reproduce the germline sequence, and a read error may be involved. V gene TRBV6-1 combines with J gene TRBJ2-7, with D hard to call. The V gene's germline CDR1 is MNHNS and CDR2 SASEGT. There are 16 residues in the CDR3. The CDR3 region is CAISDPVVAAMGEQYF. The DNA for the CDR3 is TGTGCCATCAGTGATCCCGTGGTAGCCGCGATGGGGGAGCAGTACTTC.

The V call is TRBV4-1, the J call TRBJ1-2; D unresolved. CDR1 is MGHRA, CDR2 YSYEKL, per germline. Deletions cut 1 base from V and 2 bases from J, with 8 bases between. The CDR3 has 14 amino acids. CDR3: CASSQVVSNYGYTF. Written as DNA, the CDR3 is TGCGCCAGCAGCCAAGTGGTCAGCAACTATGGCTACACCTTC.